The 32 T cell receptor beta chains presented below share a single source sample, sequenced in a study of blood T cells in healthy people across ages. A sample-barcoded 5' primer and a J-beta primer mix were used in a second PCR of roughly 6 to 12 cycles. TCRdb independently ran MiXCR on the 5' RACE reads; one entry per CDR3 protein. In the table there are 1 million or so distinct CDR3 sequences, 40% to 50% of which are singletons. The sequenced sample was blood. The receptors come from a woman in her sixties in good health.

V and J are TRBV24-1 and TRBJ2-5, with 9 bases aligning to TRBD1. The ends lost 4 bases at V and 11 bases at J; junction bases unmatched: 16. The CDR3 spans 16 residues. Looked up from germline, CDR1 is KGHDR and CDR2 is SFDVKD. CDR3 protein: CATSDPTGTGRNEQYF. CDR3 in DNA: TGTGCCACCAGTGACCCCACCGGGACAGGGAGAAATGAGCAGTACTTC.

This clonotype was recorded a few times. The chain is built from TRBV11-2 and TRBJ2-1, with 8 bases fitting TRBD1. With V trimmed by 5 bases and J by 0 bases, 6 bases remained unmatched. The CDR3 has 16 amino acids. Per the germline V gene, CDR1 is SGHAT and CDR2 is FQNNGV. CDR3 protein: CASSPATGASYNEQFF. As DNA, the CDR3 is TGTGCCAGCAGCCCAGCGACAGGGGCCTCCTACAATGAGCAGTTCTTC.

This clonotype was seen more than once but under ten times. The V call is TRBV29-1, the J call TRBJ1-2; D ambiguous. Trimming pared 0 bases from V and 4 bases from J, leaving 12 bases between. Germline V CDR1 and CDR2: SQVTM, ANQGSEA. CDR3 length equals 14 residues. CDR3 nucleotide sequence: TGCAGCGTTGAAGAAGAAGCGAGGCCCTATGGCTACACCTTC. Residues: CSVEEEARPYGYTF.

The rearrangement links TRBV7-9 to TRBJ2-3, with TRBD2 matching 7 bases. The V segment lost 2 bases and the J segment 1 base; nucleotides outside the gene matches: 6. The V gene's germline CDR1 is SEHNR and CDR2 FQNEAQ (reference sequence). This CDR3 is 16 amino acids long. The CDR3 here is CASSLPGLDGTDTQYF. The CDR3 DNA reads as TGTGCCAGCAGCTTACCCGGACTAGACGGCACAGATACGCAGTATTTT.

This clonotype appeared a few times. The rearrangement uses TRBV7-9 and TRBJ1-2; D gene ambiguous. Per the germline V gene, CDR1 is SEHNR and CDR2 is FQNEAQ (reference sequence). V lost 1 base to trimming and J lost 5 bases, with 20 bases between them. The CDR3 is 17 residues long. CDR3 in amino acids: CASSLDPSLGLRYGYTF. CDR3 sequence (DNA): TGTGCCAGCAGCTTAGATCCCAGTTTGGGCCTGAGATATGGCTACACCTTC.

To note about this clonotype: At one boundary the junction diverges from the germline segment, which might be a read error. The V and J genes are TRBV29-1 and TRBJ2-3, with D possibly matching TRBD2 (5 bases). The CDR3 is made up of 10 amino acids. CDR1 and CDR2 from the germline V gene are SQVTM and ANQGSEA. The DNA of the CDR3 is TGCAGCGTTGAGGGAGATACGGAGTATTTT. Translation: CSVEGDTEYF.

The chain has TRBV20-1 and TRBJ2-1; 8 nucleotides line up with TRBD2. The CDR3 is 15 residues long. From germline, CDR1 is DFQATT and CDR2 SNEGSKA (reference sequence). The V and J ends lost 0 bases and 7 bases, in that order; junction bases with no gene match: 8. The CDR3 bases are TGCAGTGCTAGAGATCCACCTAGCGGGTGGAATGAGCAGTTCTTC. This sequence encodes CSARDPPSGWNEQFF.

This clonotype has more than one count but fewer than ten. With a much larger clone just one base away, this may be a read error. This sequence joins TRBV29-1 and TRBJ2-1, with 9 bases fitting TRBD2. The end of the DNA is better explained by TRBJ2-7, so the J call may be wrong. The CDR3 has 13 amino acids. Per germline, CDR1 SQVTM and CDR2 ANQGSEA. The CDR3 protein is CSVRLAENNEQYF. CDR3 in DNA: TGCAGCGTACGACTAGCGGAAAACAATGAGCAGTACTTC.

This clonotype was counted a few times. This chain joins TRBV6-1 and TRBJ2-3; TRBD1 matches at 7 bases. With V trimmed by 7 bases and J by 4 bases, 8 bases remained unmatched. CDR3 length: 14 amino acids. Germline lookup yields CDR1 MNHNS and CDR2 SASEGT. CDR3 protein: CASITGVVADTQYF. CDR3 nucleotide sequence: TGTGCCAGCATCACAGGGGTTGTTGCAGATACGCAGTATTTT.

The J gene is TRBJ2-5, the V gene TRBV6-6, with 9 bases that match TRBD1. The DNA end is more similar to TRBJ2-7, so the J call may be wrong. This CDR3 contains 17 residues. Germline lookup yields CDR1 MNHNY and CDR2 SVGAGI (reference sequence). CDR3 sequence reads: CASRTTSGTGSNYEQYF. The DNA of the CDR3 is TGTGCCAGCAGAACTACTTCCGGGACAGGGTCTAATTACGAGCAGTACTTC.

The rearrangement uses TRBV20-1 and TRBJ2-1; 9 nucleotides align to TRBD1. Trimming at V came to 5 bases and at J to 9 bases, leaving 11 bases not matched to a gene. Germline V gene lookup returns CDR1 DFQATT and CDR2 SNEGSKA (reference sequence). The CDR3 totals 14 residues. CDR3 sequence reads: CSAPTGGRYSEQFF. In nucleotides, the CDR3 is TGCAGTGCTCCTACAGGGGGCAGGTATAGTGAGCAGTTCTTC.

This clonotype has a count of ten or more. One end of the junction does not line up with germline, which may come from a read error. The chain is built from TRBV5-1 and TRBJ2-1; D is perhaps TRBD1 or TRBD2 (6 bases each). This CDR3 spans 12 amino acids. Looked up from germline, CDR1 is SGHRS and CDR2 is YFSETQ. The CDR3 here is CASSLGGSEQFF. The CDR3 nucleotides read TGTGCCAGCAGTTTAGGGGGGAGTGAGCAGTTCTTC. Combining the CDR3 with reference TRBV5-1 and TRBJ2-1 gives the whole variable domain KAGVTQTPRYLIKTRGQQVTLSCSPISGHRSVSWYQQTPGQGLQFLFEYFSETQRNKGNFPGRFSGRQFSNSRSEMNVSTLELGDSALYLCASSLGGSEQFFGPGTRLTVL.

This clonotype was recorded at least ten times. The CDR3 DNA follows: TGTGCCAGCAGTTTATTACGGGACTCCTCCTACGAGCAGTACTTC. Its protein is CASSLLRDSSYEQYF. The rearrangement joins TRBV28 to TRBJ2-7; a possible D gene is TRBD2 (6 bases). The V end was cut by 1 base, the J end by 0 bases, with 10 bases between. CDR3 length: 15 residues. Per the germline V gene, CDR1 is MDHEN and CDR2 is SYDVKM. Complete variable domain (other parts from reference TRBV28 and TRBJ2-7): DVKVTQSSRYLVKRTGEKVFLECVQDMDHENMFWYRQDPGLGLRLIYFSYDVKMKEKGDIPEGYSVSREKKERFSLILESASTNQTSMYLCASSLLRDSSYEQYFGPGTRLTVT.

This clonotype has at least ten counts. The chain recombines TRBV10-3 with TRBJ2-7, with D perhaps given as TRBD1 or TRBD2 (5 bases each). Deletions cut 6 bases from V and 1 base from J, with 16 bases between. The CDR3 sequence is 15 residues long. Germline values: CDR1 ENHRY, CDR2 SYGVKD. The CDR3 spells CAIRTGTAFSYEQYF. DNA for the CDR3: TGTGCCATCAGGACCGGGACGGCCTTTTCCTACGAGCAGTACTTC.

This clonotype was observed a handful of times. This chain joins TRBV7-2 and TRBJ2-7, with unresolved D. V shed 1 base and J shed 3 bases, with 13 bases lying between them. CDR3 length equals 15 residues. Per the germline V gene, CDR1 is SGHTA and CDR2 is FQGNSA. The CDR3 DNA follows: TGTGCCAGCAGCTTAGAATTTGCAGGTAGCTACGAGCAGTACTTC. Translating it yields CASSLEFAGSYEQYF.

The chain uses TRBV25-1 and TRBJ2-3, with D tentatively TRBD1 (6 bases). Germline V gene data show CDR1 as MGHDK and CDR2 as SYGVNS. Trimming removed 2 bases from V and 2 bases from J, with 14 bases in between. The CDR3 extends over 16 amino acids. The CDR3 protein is CASSEAQGVATDTQYF. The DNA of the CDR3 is TGTGCCAGCAGTGAAGCACAGGGTGTCGCCACAGATACGCAGTATTTT.

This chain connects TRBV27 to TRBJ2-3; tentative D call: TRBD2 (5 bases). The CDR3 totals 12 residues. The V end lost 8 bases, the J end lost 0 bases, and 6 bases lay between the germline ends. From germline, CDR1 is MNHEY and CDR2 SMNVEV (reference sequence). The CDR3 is CASGESTDTQYF. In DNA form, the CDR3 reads TGTGCCAGCGGGGAGAGCACAGATACGCAGTATTTT.

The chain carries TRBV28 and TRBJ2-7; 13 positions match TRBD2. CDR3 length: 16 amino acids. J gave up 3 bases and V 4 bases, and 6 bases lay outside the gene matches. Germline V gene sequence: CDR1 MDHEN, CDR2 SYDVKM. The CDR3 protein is CASSSTSGRGVYEQYF. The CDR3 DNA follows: TGTGCCAGCAGTTCCACTAGCGGGAGGGGGGTCTACGAGCAGTACTTC.

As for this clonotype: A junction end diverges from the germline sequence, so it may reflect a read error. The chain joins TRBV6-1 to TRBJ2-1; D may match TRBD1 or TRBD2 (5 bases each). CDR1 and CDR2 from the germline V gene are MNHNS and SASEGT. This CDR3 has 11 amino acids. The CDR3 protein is CAGREEGKQFF. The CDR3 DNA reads TGTGCCGGCAGAGAAGAGGGGAAGCAGTTCTTC.

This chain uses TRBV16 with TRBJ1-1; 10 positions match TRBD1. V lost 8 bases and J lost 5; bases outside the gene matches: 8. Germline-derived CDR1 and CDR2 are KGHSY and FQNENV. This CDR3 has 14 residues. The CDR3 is CASEDRGLGTEAFF. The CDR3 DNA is TGTGCCAGCGAGGACAGGGGGTTGGGTACTGAAGCTTTCTTT.

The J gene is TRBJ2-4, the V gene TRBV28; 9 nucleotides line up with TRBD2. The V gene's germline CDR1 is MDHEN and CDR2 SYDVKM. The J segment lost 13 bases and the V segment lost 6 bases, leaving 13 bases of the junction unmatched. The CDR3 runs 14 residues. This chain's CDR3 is CASRDSGSEGAQYF. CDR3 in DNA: TGTGCCAGCAGGGATAGCGGGAGTGAAGGCGCGCAGTACTTC.

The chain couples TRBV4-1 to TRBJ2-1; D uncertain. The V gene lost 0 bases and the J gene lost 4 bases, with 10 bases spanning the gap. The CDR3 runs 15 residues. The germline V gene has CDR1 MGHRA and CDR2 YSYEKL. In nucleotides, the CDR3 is TGCGCCAGCAGCCAAGAAGCTAGTTTTTACAATGAGCAGTTCTTC. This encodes CASSQEASFYNEQFF.

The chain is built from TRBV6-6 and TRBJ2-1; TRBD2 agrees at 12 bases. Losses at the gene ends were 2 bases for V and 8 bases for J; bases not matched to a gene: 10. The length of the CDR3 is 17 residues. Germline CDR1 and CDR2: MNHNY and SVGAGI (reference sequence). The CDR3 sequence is CASSYETSGSGVDEQFF. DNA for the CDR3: TGTGCCAGCAGTTACGAGACTAGCGGGAGTGGGGTTGATGAGCAGTTCTTC.

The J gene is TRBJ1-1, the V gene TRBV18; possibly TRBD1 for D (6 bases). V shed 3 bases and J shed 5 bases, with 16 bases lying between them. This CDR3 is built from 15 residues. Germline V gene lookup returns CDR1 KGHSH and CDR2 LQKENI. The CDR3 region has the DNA TGTGCCAGCTCACCCCTTGTACAGGGCGAGACTGAAGCTTTCTTT. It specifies CASSPLVQGETEAFF.

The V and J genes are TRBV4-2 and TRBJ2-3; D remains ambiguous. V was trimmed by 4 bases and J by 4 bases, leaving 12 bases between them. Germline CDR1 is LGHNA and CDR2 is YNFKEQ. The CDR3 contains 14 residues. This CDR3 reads CASSPGWNPDTQYF. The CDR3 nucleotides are TGTGCCAGCAGCCCGGGCTGGAATCCAGATACGCAGTATTTT.

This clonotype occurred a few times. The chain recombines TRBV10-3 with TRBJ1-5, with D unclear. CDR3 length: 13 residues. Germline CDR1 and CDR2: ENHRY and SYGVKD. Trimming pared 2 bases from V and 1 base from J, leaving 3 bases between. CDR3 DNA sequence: TGTGCCATCAGTGAGAGGAGCAATCAGCCCCAGCATTTT. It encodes CAISERSNQPQHF.

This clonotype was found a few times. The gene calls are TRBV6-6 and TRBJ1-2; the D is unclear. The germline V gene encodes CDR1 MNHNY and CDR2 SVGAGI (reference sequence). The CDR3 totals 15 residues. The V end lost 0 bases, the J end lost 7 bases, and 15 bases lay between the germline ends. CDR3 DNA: TGTGCCAGCAGTTACTCAGGCAGTGAGAAGGTTGGCTACACCTTC. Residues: CASSYSGSEKVGYTF.

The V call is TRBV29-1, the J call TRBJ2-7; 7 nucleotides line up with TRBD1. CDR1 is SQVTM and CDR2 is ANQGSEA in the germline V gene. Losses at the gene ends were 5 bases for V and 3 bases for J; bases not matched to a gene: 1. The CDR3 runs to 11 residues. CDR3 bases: TGCAGCGTTACAGGGGACTACGAGCAGTACTTC. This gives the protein CSVTGDYEQYF.

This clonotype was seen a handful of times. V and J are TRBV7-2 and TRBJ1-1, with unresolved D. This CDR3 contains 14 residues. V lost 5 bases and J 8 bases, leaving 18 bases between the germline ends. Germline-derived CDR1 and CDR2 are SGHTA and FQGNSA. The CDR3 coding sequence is TGTGCCAGCAGCCCAGCCGGCCAGCCTGGAGAAGCTTTCTTT. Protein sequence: CASSPAGQPGEAFF.

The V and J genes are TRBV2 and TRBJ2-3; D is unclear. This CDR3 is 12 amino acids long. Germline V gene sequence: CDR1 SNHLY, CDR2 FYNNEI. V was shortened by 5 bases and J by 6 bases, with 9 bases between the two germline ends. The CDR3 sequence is CASSFQADTQYF. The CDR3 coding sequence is TGTGCCAGCAGTTTTCAGGCGGATACGCAGTATTTT. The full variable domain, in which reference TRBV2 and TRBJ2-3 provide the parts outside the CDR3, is EPEVTQTPSHQVTQMGQEVILRCVPISNHLYFYWYRQILGQKVEFLVSFYNNEISEKSEIFDDQFSVERPDGSNFTLKIRSTKLEDSAMYFCASSFQADTQYFGPGTRLTVL.

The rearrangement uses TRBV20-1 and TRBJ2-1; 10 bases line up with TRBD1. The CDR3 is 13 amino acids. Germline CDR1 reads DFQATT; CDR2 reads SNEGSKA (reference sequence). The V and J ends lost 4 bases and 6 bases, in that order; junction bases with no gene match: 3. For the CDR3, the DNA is TGCAGTGCTATCCGGGACAGGGGCAATGAGCAGTTCTTC. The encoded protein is CSAIRDRGNEQFF.

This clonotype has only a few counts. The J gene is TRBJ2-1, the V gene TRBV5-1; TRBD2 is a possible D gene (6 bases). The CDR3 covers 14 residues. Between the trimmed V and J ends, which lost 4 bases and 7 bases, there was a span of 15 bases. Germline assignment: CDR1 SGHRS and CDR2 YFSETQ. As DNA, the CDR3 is TGCGCCAGCAGCGTGTTCGTGGGGGGAAATGAGCAGTTCTTC. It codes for CASSVFVGGNEQFF.